The clone carrying this T cell receptor (beta chain) was counted a single time. Its cognate antigen is unknown. PCR primers comprised 60 Vbeta and 13 Jbeta primers. Method: immunoSEQ multiplex PCR; TCRdb's copy keeps in-frame clones and lacks some. The data hold more than 150,000 clones, with over 80% observed a single time. Germline CDR1 reads SGDLS; CDR2 reads YYNGEE. V gave up 0 bases and J gave up 5 bases; unmatched junction bases: 7. CDR3 size: 16 residues. These data come from a study of cytomegalovirus exposure and HLA in healthy donors. About the study: Earlier, 100 million to 120 million unique TCR beta sequences were recovered from around 180 million T cells by an analysis.

Points from the study as a whole: Investigators reported about 160 TCR beta chains as tied to cytomegalovirus. Later on, an analysis found that several of the most significant clusters appeared to be linked to common viral pathogens, which included parvovirus B19. Earlier analysis yielded a pattern in which most TCR beta V segments were productive about 87% or about 30% of the time.

The rearrangement joins TRBV9 to TRBJ2-5, with 10 bases aligning to TRBD1. Sequenced input: PBMCs. This receptor was identified in a girl aged 10 to 17 in good health and CMV-seropositive. The CDR3 spells CASSVEDRGIVETQYF. As DNA, the CDR3 is TGTGCCAGCAGCGTAGAGGACAGGGGGATTGTTGAGACCCAGTACTTC.